This T cell receptor beta chain emerged from a study of blood T cell repertoires in COVID-19. The wider study: Whether acute or convalescent, the COVID-19 samples came from the United States, Italy and Spain. PBMCs, B-cell-depleted T cells, or T cells provided the cDNA or gDNA that made up the material.

In the authors' workflow: Amplification of reference gene primers provided the estimated nucleated cell counts. Generated by immunoSEQ multiplex PCR, the TCRdb table keeps only in-frame clones and is missing some. The DNA gave D and trimming, while V, J and clone size come from that table. The sample contains 200,000 to 250,000 clones, about 88% of which appear only once. The CDR3 is made up of 14 amino acids. With V trimmed by 5 bases and J by 2 bases, 6 bases remained unmatched. Germline CDR1 MDHEN, CDR2 SYDVKM. Sequenced sample: peripheral blood. V gene TRBV28 combines with J gene TRBJ2-7, with 7 bases matching TRBD2. The receptor's source is a woman aged 40 to 50 who had recovered from COVID-19. In nucleotides, the CDR3 is TGTGCCAGCAGTCGCCCGGGAGGTACCTACGAGCAGTACTTC. Its translation is CASSRPGGTYEQYF.